This TCR beta chain was recovered during a study of CD8 T cells in ankylosing spondylitis (dated by TCRdb to 2016 to 2017). Looking at the study overall: The study profiled T cell receptor beta repertoires in healthy donors and ankylosing spondylitis patients to find disease-linked TCR variants. The full study cohort comprised around 25 ankylosing spondylitis patients and over 95 healthy donors. Samples of peripheral blood were taken, and for ankylosing spondylitis patients, synovial fluid was collected as well.

The germline V gene (reference sequence) gives CDR1 as DFQATT and CDR2 as SNEGSKA. Relative to germline, V is 3 bases shorter and J is 4 bases shorter, with 12 bases between their ends. Reading from cysteine to phenylalanine, the CDR3 counts 13 amino acids. Only the CDR3 DNA is retained, 39 bases long and in frame from the first base. Turning to this clonotype: Its binding antigen is unknown. The input lacks base qualities; no much larger clone sits a single base away.

The listed sequencing device is Illumina HiSeq 2500. TCR beta libraries were prepared by quantitative 5'-RACE with molecular barcodes. The study's processing was this. A new computational method based on a probabilistic model of VDJ rearrangement was used to identify disease-linked TCR variants. TCRdb redid the processing of the public reads, applying fastp at Q25 and MiXCR, and retained in-frame beta chains. Identical CDR3 protein sequences are pooled into one entry, listed with their most common genes and DNA. The V and J calls were not made by the authors but by TCRdb's processing. Here the sample has about 200,000 distinct CDR3 sequences; 9.5% to 15% occur a single time. The ten biggest clones cover more than 15% of the sample. Points the paper makes about the study in general: The disease-linked clones had a CD8+ phenotype and were found at relatively low frequencies in peripheral blood. Some of the motif variants had been reported before in the synovial fluid and blood of reactive arthritis patients, a finding that suggests common disease-initiation mechanisms. The disease-linked clones were reported to be significantly enriched in matched synovial fluid samples from ankylosing spondylitis patients. Blood from ankylosing spondylitis patients appeared to be characterized by a TCR beta motif composed of about eight highly homologous amino acid variants.

The TCR sequence derives from a male donor with ankylosing spondylitis or in good health (not recorded which). Sequenced input: blood, either unsorted or a sorted T cell fraction (not recorded which). This chain joins TRBV20-1 to TRBJ2-5, with the D gene too uncertain to name. CDR3 sequence: CSASGIVSETQYF. The nucleotide sequence is given as TGCAGTGCTAGTGGTATAGTTTCAGAGACCCAGTACTTC.